The 8 T cell receptor beta chains below come from one sample, sequenced in a study of blood T cells in healthy people across ages. Sample-barcoded 5' priming and a J-beta primer mix drove a second PCR of 7 to 11 cycles. A single record per CDR3 protein comes from TCRdb applying MiXCR to the 5' RACE reads. Of over 700,000 distinct CDR3 sequences in the sample, approximately 55% were seen once. The sequenced material came from blood. These receptors were obtained from an elderly man in good health.

The chain uses TRBV5-1 and TRBJ2-3, with a tentative D call TRBD2 (6 bases). Per germline, CDR1 SGHRS and CDR2 YFSETQ. The CDR3 extends over 16 amino acids. V was pared by 0 bases and J by 0 bases, with 11 bases between. CDR3 region: CASSLEGRSSTDTQYF. The CDR3 DNA follows: TGCGCCAGCAGCTTGGAAGGGAGGTCTAGCACAGATACGCAGTATTTT.

This clonotype was observed a single time. The chain is built from TRBV7-2 and TRBJ2-1, with 7 nucleotides matching TRBD1. The germline V gene has CDR1 SGHTA and CDR2 FQGNSA. The CDR3 sequence is 14 residues long. V shed 5 bases and J 8 bases; nucleotides not matched to a gene: 9. DNA for the CDR3: TGTGCCAGCAGCGAAACAGGGGCGGACTATGAGCAGTTCTTC. This sequence encodes CASSETGADYEQFF.

This clonotype was seen more than once but under ten times. The chain couples TRBV24-1 to TRBJ2-1; 15 nucleotides align to TRBD2. Germline V gives CDR1 KGHDR, CDR2 SFDVKD. Unmatched junction bases numbered 7, after V lost 3 bases and J lost 2 bases. The CDR3 totals 19 residues. The CDR3 sequence: CATSDPGLAGGPPYNEQFF. The CDR3 DNA is TGTGCCACCAGTGATCCCGGACTAGCGGGAGGGCCCCCCTACAATGAGCAGTTCTTC.

This clonotype was counted a few times. The chain recombines TRBV20-1 with TRBJ1-2, with unresolved D. Trimming removed 1 base at V and 8 bases at J, with 11 bases between. The germline V gene has CDR1 DFQATT and CDR2 SNEGSKA (reference sequence). CDR3 length equals 12 residues. The CDR3: CSARVRGDGYTF. CDR3 bases: TGCAGTGCTAGAGTTCGGGGAGACGGCTACACCTTC.

This clonotype was detected only once. The V gene is TRBV7-2, the J gene TRBJ2-1; TRBD2 matches 11 bases. The CDR3 has 15 residues. Looked up from germline, CDR1 is SGHTA and CDR2 is FQGNSA. Trimming removed 4 bases from V and 9 bases from J; junction bases left unmatched: 8. The CDR3, as DNA: TGTGCCAGCAGCTCGGGTAGCGGGAGGGCCGTTGAGCAGTTCTTC. It specifies CASSSGSGRAVEQFF. Complete variable domain (other parts from reference TRBV7-2 and TRBJ2-1): GAGVSQSPSNKVTEKGKDVELRCDPISGHTALYWYRQSLGQGLEFLIYFQGNSAPDKSGLPSDRFSAERTGGSVSTLTIQRTQQEDSAVYLCASSSGSGRAVEQFFGPGTRLTVL.

This clonotype is a singleton in its sample. At one end the junction does not follow the germline gene, possibly because of a read error. The chain uses TRBV6-2 or TRBV6-3 and TRBJ2-7; D ambiguous. The CDR3 runs 13 residues. Germline CDR1 is MNHEY and CDR2 is SVGEGT. The CDR3 protein is CASSSTSSYGQYF. Written as DNA, the CDR3 is TGTGCCAGCAGCAGCACTTCCTCCTACGGGCAGTACTTC.

The J gene is TRBJ2-1, the V gene TRBV20-1, with D unresolved. Germline CDR1 is DFQATT and CDR2 is SNEGSKA (reference sequence). This CDR3 is 15 amino acids long. V dropped 3 bases and J dropped 0 bases, with 12 bases sitting between them. The CDR3 DNA reads as TGCAGTGCTAGTGAATGGAGAAGCTCCTACAATGAGCAGTTCTTC. Amino acids: CSASEWRSSYNEQFF.

The chain links TRBV21-1 to TRBJ2-5; the table's D gene call, TRBD2, was not cross checked with the DNA. TRBV21-1 is marked as a pseudogene. This CDR3 spans 13 amino acids. The chain's CDR3 is CASSIGGYGTQYF. In DNA form, the CDR3 reads TGTGCCAGCAGCATCGGAGGGTACGGGACCCAGTACTTC.